This T cell receptor (beta chain) is from a study of vaccination and CD4 T cells after COVID-19. Study overall: At a median 72 days (range 14 to 241) after dose two, post-vaccine samples were obtained. Controls had a CEFX pool, an HIV-1 Nef pool, or no peptide added.

The table lists this clonotype with a few counts. Its antigen is undetermined. Treatment reported: roughly ten-day PBMC culture with coronavirus spike peptide pools or control peptides (ViraFEST assay). Study-wide results and limits: Convalescent patients gained a median 86.3% of their reactive clones only post-vaccination.

CDR1 MDHEN and CDR2 SYDVKM come from the germline V gene. The CDR3 has 13 amino acids. V was cut by 4 bases and J by 8 bases, with 14 bases left in between. Cultured CD4+ T cell DNA was sequenced using the Oncomine TCR Beta short-read assay. MiXCR was run by TCRdb on the PCR reads, yielding one entry per CDR3 protein. The data hold tens of thousands of distinct CDR3 sequences, with less than 50% observed a single time. Sequenced material: CD4+ T cells from blood, cultured in vitro. This clonotype was sampled from a human donor who had recovered from COVID-19. The chain has TRBV28 and TRBJ1-2; D unclear. This chain's CDR3 is CASSSSRERGYTF. For the CDR3, the DNA is TGTGCCAGCAGTTCAAGTAGGGAGAGGGGCTACACCTTC.